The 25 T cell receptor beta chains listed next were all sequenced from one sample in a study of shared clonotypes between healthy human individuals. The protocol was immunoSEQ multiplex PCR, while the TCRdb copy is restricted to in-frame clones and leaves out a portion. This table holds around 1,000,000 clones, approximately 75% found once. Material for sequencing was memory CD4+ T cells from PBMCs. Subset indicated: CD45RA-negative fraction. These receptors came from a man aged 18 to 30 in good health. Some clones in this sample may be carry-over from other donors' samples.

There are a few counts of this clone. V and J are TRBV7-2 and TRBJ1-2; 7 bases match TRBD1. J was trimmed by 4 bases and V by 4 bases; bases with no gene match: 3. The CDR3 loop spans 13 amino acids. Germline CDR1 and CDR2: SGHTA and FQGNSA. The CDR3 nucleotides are TGTGCCAGCAGCTCGAGGGGGCCCTATGGCTACACCTTC. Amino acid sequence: CASSSRGPYGYTF.

The chain's CDR3 is CASSPGTREETQYF. CDR3 nucleotide sequence: TGTGCCAGCAGTCCCGGGACGAGGGAGGAGACCCAGTACTTC. The gene calls are TRBV6-5 and TRBJ2-5; D is tentatively TRBD1 or TRBD2 (5 bases each). The ends were cut back, 5 bases at V and 5 bases at J, with 15 bases in the middle. This CDR3 has 14 amino acids. CDR1 is MNHEY, CDR2 SVGAGI, per germline.

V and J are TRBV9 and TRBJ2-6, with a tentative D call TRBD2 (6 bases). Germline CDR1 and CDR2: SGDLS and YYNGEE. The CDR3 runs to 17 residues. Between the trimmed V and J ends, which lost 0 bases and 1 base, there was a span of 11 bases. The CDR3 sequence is CASSVVAGRSGANVLTF. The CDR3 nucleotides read TGTGCCAGCAGCGTAGTTGCGGGGAGGTCTGGGGCCAACGTCCTGACTTTC.

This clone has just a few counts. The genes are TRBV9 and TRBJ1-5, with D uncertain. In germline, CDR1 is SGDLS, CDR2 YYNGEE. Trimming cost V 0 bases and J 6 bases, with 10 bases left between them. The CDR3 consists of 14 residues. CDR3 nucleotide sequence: TGTGCCAGCAGCGTAGAGGAAAGCGGTCAGCCCCAGCATTTT. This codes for CASSVEESGQPQHF.

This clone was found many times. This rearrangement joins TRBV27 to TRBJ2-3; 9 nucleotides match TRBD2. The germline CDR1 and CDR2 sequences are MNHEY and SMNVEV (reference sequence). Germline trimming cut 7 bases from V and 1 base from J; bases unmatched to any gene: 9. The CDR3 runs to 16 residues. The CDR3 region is CASKVSGRGGTDTQYF. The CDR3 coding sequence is TGTGCCAGCAAGGTTAGCGGGAGAGGGGGCACAGATACGCAGTATTTT.

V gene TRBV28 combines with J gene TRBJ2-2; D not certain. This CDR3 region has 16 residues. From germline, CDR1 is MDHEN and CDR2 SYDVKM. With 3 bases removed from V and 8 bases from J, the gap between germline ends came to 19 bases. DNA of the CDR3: TGTGCCAGCAGTTTGCCCTCCATGCGAGTAAGGGGGGAGCTGTTTTTT. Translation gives CASSLPSMRVRGELFF.

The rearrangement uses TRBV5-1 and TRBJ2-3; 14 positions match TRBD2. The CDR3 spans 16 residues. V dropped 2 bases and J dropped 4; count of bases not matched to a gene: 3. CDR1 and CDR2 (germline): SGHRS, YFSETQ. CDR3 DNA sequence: TGCGCCAGCAGCTTCCCGACTAGCGGGAGGGCAGATACGCAGTATTTT. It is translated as CASSFPTSGRADTQYF. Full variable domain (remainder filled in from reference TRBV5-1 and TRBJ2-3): KAGVTQTPRYLIKTRGQQVTLSCSPISGHRSVSWYQQTPGQGLQFLFEYFSETQRNKGNFPGRFSGRQFSNSRSEMNVSTLELGDSALYLCASSFPTSGRADTQYFGPGTRLTVL.

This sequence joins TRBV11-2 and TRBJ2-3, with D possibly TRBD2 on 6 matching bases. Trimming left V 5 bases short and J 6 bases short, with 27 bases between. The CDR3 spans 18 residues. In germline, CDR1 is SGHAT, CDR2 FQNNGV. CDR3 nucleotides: TGTGCCAGCAGCAAAAGGCGGCCGAGCCGCGCGGGGATGGATACGCAGTATTTT. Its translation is CASSKRRPSRAGMDTQYF.

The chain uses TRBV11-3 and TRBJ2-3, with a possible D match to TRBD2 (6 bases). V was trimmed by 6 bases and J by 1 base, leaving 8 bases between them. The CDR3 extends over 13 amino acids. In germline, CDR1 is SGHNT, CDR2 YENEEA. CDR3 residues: CASRPSGTDTQYF. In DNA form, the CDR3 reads TGTGCCAGCAGACCTAGCGGCACAGATACGCAGTATTTT.

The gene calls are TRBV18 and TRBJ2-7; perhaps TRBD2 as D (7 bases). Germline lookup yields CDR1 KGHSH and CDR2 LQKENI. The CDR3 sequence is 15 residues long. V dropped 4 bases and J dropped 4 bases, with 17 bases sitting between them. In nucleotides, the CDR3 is TGTGCCAGCTCACAGCCCGGGGGGCGCAGGTACGAGCAGTACTTC. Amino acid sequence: CASSQPGGRRYEQYF.

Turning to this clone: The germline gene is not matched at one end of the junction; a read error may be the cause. This chain's CDR3 is CASNTVGAKDF. Here the CDR3 DNA reads TGTGCCAGCAACACGGTAGGGGCGAAAGACTTC. This chain connects TRBV2 to TRBJ2-7; the D gene is possibly TRBD1 (5 bases). Per germline, CDR1 SNHLY and CDR2 FYNNEI. This CDR3 is 11 amino acids long.

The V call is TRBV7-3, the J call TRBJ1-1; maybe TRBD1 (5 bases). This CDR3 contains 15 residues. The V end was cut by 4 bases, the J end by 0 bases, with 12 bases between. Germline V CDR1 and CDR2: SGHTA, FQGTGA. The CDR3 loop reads CASSSHGTVNTEAFF. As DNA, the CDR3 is TGTGCCAGCAGCTCCCACGGGACGGTGAACACTGAAGCTTTCTTT.

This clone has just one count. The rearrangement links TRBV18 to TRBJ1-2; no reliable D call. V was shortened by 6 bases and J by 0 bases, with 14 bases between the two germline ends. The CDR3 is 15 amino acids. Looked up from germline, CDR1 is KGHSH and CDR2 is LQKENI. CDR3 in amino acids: CASSTLSDANYGYTF. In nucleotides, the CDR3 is TGTGCCAGCTCGACACTGTCAGACGCTAACTATGGCTACACCTTC.

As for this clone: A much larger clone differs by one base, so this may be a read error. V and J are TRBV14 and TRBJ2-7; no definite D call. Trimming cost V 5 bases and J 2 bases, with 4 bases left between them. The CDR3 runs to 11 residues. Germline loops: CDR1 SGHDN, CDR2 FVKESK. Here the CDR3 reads CASSFAYEQYF. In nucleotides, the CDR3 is TGTGCCAGCAGCTTCGCCTACGAGCAGTACTTC.

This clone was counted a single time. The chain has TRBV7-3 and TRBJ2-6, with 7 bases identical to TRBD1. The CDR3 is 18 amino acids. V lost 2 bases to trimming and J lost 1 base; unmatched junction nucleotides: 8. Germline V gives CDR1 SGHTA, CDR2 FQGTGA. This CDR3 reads CASSLRDSRFSGANVLTF. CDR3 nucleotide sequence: TGTGCCAGCAGCTTACGGGACAGTCGTTTTTCTGGGGCCAACGTCCTGACTTTC.

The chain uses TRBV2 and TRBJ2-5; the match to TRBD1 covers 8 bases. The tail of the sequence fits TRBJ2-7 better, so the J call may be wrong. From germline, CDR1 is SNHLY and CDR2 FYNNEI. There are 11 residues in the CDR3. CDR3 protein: CASRDRVEQYF. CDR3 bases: TGTGCCAGCAGGGACAGGGTCGAGCAGTACTTC.

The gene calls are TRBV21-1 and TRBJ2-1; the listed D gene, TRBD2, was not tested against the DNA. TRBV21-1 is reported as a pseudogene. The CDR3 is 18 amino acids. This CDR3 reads CANRLAGGVVGTYNEQFF. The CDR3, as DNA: TGTGCCAACCGACTAGCGGGAGGAGTCGTGGGCACCTACAATGAGCAGTTCTTC.

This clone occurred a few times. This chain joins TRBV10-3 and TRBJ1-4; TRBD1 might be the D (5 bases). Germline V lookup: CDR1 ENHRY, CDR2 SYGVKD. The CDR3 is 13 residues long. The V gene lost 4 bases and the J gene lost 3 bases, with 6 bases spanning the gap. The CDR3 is CAISGRANEKLFF. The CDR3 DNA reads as TGTGCCATCAGTGGCAGGGCTAATGAAAAACTGTTTTTT.

CDR3 loop: CASSIGQAYGREQYF. The CDR3 nucleotides are TGTGCCAGTAGTATTGGACAGGCCTATGGACGCGAGCAGTACTTC. The chain recombines TRBV19 with TRBJ2-7; 7 bases agree with TRBD1. The germline V gene has CDR1 LNHDA and CDR2 SQIVND (reference sequence). The CDR3 consists of 15 residues. V dropped 3 bases and J dropped 6; count of bases not matched to a gene: 11.

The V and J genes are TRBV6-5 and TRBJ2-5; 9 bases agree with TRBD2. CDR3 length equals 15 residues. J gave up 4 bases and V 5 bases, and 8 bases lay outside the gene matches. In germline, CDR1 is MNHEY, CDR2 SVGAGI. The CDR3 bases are TGTGCCAGCAGTCGAGGCGGGAGGGCTGGAGAGACCCAGTACTTC. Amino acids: CASSRGGRAGETQYF.

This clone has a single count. As DNA, the CDR3 is TGTGCCAGCAGCTCCCCGAACAGGGCAGCCGGGGAGCTGTTTTTT. It codes for CASSSPNRAAGELFF. The chain is built from TRBV7-3 and TRBJ2-2, with a weak D call TRBD1 (6 bases). CDR1 and CDR2 (germline): SGHTA, FQGTGA. This CDR3 spans 15 amino acids. V was pared by 4 bases and J by 6 bases, with 15 bases between.

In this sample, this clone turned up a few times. The CDR3 DNA reads TGCGCCAGCAGCTTGACGGCAGGGTCGAACACTGAAGCTTTCTTT. As protein: CASSLTAGSNTEAFF. The chain employs TRBV5-1 and TRBJ1-1, with D possibly being TRBD1 (5 bases). Germline values: CDR1 SGHRS, CDR2 YFSETQ. The CDR3 spans 15 residues. Trimming took off 1 base at V and 1 base at J, with 11 bases between the two ends.

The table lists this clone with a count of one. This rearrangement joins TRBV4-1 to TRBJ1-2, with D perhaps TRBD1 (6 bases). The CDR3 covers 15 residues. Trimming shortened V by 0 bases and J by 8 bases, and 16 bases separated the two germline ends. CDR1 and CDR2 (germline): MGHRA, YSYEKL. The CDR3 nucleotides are TGCGCCAGCAGCCAAGACCCAGACAGGCCCCGCGGCTACACCTTC. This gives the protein CASSQDPDRPRGYTF.

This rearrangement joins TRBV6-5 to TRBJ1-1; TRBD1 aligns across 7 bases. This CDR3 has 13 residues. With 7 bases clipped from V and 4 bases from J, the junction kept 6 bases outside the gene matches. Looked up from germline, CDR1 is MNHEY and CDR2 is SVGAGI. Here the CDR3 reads CASTKSGGTEAFF. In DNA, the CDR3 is TGTGCCAGCACCAAATCAGGGGGCACTGAAGCTTTCTTT.

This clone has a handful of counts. The CDR3 here is CASSIGQNYEQYF. CDR3 DNA sequence: TGTGCCAGTAGTATTGGGCAGAACTACGAGCAGTACTTC. The chain employs TRBV19 and TRBJ2-7; D is undetermined. V gave up 3 bases and J gave up 3 bases, with 9 bases separating them. Germline V gives CDR1 LNHDA, CDR2 SQIVND (reference sequence). The CDR3 loop spans 13 amino acids.